These 5 T cell receptor beta chains were all obtained from the same sample, sequenced in a study of beta chain features in type 1 diabetes. The whole isolated RNA underwent reverse transcription, so sequencing captured expressed TCRB transcripts. TCRdb's table, derived via immunoSEQ multiplex PCR, lists solely in-frame clones and lacks some. This table has under 300,000 clones, 7.5% to 9.5% appearing once. Sequencing was carried out using central memory CD4+ T cells from blood. Receptors were obtained from a young woman in good health.

This clone was observed many times. This chain joins TRBV18 and TRBJ2-1, with D possibly matching TRBD2 (5 bases). The germline gives CDR1 KGHSH, CDR2 LQKENI. The length of the CDR3 is 14 residues. The germline V and J ends were trimmed by 3 bases and 6 bases, with 12 bases remaining between them. The DNA of the CDR3 is TGTGCCAGCTCACCTGATATAAGCGGCAATGAGCAGTTCTTC. Protein: CASSPDISGNEQFF.

This clone turned up a few times. The chain uses TRBV4-2 and TRBJ2-3; TRBD1 is a possible D gene (7 bases). The germline V and J ends were trimmed by 5 bases and 2 bases, with 17 bases remaining between them. CDR3 length: 16 amino acids. Per germline, CDR1 LGHNA and CDR2 YNFKEQ. CDR3 amino acids: CASSGQGGFSTDTQYF. CDR3 bases: TGTGCCAGCAGCGGGCAGGGGGGCTTTTCCACAGATACGCAGTATTTT.

The genes are TRBV9 and TRBJ2-3; perhaps TRBD2 as D (5 bases). Germline V gene data show CDR1 as SGDLS and CDR2 as YYNGEE. The length of the CDR3 is 15 residues. Deletions cut 1 base from V and 7 bases from J, with 16 bases between. CDR3 DNA sequence: TGTGCCAGCAGCGTAACCCTCGGGGTCTCAAATACGCAGTATTTT. Translation: CASSVTLGVSNTQYF.

As concerns this clone: Different DNA sequences within this sample yield the same CDR3. The V gene is TRBV7-2, the J gene TRBJ2-5, with D uncertain. With 4 bases removed from V and 2 bases from J, the gap between germline ends came to 11 bases. The CDR3 has 14 amino acids. Germline V gene sequence: CDR1 SGHTA, CDR2 FQGNSA. The CDR3 DNA reads TGTGCCAGCAGCTCAAGACGATCTCAAGAGACCCAGTACTTC. Translated: CASSSRRSQETQYF.

The V and J genes are TRBV6-6 and TRBJ2-1; 9 bases are shared with TRBD1. The germline CDR1 and CDR2 sequences are MNHNY and SVGAGI (reference sequence). V shed 6 bases and J 4 bases; nucleotides not matched to a gene: 7. This CDR3 spans 15 amino acids. The CDR3: CASSRTGAKYNEQFF. Written as DNA, the CDR3 is TGTGCCAGCAGCCGGACAGGGGCTAAATACAATGAGCAGTTCTTC.